This T cell receptor beta chain came from a study of CD8 T cells in ankylosing spondylitis. Points from the study as a whole: Some of these motif variants have turned up before, in reports on reactive arthritis synovial fluid and blood. Typical of ankylosing spondylitis blood, it appeared, was a TCR beta motif of several highly homologous variants. Significantly higher representation of disease-linked clones was reported for matched ankylosing spondylitis synovial fluid.

The CDR3 sequence is 16 residues long. The V end lost 3 bases, the J end lost 3 bases, and 17 bases lay between the germline ends. Germline loops: CDR1 DFQATT, CDR2 SNEGSKA (reference sequence). With molecular barcodes, quantitative 5'-RACE was used to make the TCR beta libraries. Via MiXCR, TCRdb re-called the 5' RACE reads, giving one row per CDR3 protein. The sample has 250,000 to 400,000 distinct CDR3 sequences; 11% are singletons. This clonotype showed up just a few times. What it binds is unknown. V is TRBV20-1 and J is TRBJ2-2; a weak D match, TRBD2 (6 bases). Specimen: blood, either unsorted or a sorted T cell fraction (not recorded which). The clonotype originates from a female donor with ankylosing spondylitis or in good health (not recorded which). The CDR3 region has the DNA TGCAGTGCTAGCCCGACGGGGGACTCCTACACCGGGGAGCTGTTTTTT. It codes for CSASPTGDSYTGELFF.